Sequencing of this T cell receptor beta chain was carried out in a study of T cells in Graves' hyperthyroidism and ophthalmopathy. General study points: Blood also carried most thyroid clonotypes expanded above 0.001. Ophthalmopathy and stable hyperthyroidism were told apart by a 13 V-J model.

Germline CDR1 reads SGHRS; CDR2 reads YFSETQ. The ends were cut back, 9 bases at V and 2 bases at J, with 12 bases in the middle. This CDR3 is 14 amino acids long. In this sample, this clonotype turned up a few times. Antigen: not known. Amplification targeted TCR beta CDR3 regions from RNA transcripts. HTBI primers were used for first-round RT-PCR of the TCR CDR3. TCRdb reanalysed the multiplex PCR reads using MiXCR and keeps one entry per CDR3 protein. The sample consists of 600,000 to 850,000 distinct CDR3 sequences, 18% of them appearing once. This receptor was obtained from a woman in her forties or fifties with Graves' hyperthyroidism that later progressed to Graves' ophthalmopathy. V gene TRBV5-1 combines with J gene TRBJ1-6; the D is unclear. Sequencing was done on a sample of blood. CDR3 bases: TGCGCCACCCGACCGGAACCCTATAATTCACCCCTCCACTTT. It specifies CATRPEPYNSPLHF.